Listed below are T cell receptor beta chains from one sample, sequenced in a study of Tregs in tolerant kidney transplant recipients. Profiled with immunoSEQ multiplex PCR; TCRdb holds only in-frame clones, not every one. The sample includes tens of thousands of clones, about 89% of them seen just once. The sample in question was CD4+ T cells from blood, obtained before the transplant. The source is a human donor who received a combined kidney and bone marrow transplant. CDR3s include the opening cysteine and the closing phenylalanine or tryptophan. D genes are given only for firm matches. Part of the rows lack a size; the others show once, few, many or a class for expanded clones.

J gene,V gene,clone size,D gene,CDR3 protein,CDR3 DNA
TRBJ2-1,TRBV29-1,once,TRBD1,CSGRRGDRGNEQFF,TGCAGCGGCCGGCGCGGGGACAGGGGCAATGAGCAGTTCTTC
TRBJ2-4,TRBV7-9,NA,NA,CASSLVALAAKNIQYF,TGTGCCAGCAGCTTAGTGGCGCTAGCCGCCAAAAACATTCAGTACTTC
TRBJ2-4,TRBV5-1,NA,TRBD1,CASSLGQGILAKNIQYF,TGCGCCAGCAGCTTGGGACAGGGGATTTTAGCCAAAAACATTCAGTACTTC
TRBJ2-1,TRBV30,NA,TRBD2,CAWRLAGLNEQFF,TGTGCCTGGAGACTAGCGGGATTAAATGAGCAGTTCTTC
TRBJ2-7,TRBV18,NA,NA,CASSPSRVYEQYF,TGTGCCAGCTCTCCAAGCCGAGTCTACGAGCAGTACTTC
TRBJ2-7,TRBV7-8,NA,NA,CASSLGSARGNRDHEQYF,TGTGCCAGCAGCTTAGGGAGCGCCCGGGGTAACAGGGACCACGAGCAGTACTTC
TRBJ1-1,TRBV5-1,NA,NA,CASSSLGAGNTEAFF,TGCGCCAGCAGCTCCCTGGGGGCAGGGAACACTGAAGCTTTCTTT
TRBJ2-1,TRBV28,NA,TRBD1,CASSRGGVGNEQFF,TGTGCCAGCAGTAGAGGGGGCGTTGGGAATGAGCAGTTCTTC
TRBJ1-1,TRBV18,NA,NA,CASSPRTGNTEAFF,TGTGCCAGCTCACCCCGGACGGGAAACACTGAAGCTTTCTTT
TRBJ2-3,TRBV28,NA,TRBD2,CASSPRASGRPVSTDTQYF,TGTGCCAGCAGTCCTCGAGCTAGCGGGAGGCCCGTGAGCACAGATACGCAGTATTTT
TRBJ1-2,TRBV5-1,NA,TRBD1,CASGDRESYGYTF,TGCGCCAGCGGGGACAGGGAGAGCTATGGCTACACCTTC
TRBJ2-7,TRBV7-8,NA,NA,CASSLVLEYEQYF,TGTGCCAGCAGCTTAGTCTTAGAGTACGAGCAGTACTTC
TRBJ2-3,TRBV5-1,NA,TRBD1,CASSFVEGTGETDTQYF,TGCGCCAGCAGCTTTGTAGAGGGGACAGGAGAAACAGATACGCAGTATTTT
TRBJ2-2,TRBV29-1,NA,TRBD2,CSVGGGLYTGELFF,TGCAGCGTTGGGGGGGGACTTTACACCGGGGAGCTGTTTTTT
TRBJ2-5,TRBV4-2,once,TRBD2,CASSQDGGRAGETQYF,TGTGCCAGCAGCCAAGATGGCGGGAGGGCCGGGGAGACCCAGTACTTC
TRBJ2-1,TRBV28,NA,NA,CASSLDGGAFHNEQFF,TGTGCCAGCAGCCTAGATGGGGGGGCTTTCCACAATGAGCAGTTCTTC
TRBJ1-4,TRBV6-6,NA,TRBD1,CASSKTGGYEKLFF,TGTGCCAGCAGTAAGACAGGGGGCTATGAAAAACTGTTTTTT
TRBJ2-3,TRBV30,NA,NA,CAWSGLATGTDTQYF,TGTGCCTGGAGTGGACTGGCTACCGGCACAGATACGCAGTATTTT
TRBJ1-1,TRBV30,NA,TRBD1,CAWSSPQGVNTEAFF,TGTGCCTGGAGTTCCCCTCAGGGGGTGAACACTGAAGCTTTCTTT
TRBJ2-7,TRBV6-4,NA,TRBD2,CASSKEAGGYEQYF,TGTGCCAGCAGTAAGGAGGCGGGAGGGTACGAGCAGTACTTC
TRBJ1-1,TRBV25-1,NA,NA,CASSDSLRGPLNTEAFF,TGTGCCAGCAGTGACTCCCTGCGGGGGCCCTTGAACACTGAAGCTTTCTTT
TRBJ2-1,TRBV15,few,NA,CATRTLTSSSYNEQFF,TGTGCGACGAGGACACTTACCTCGAGCTCCTACAATGAGCAGTTCTTC
TRBJ2-7,TRBV2,NA,TRBD2,CASSGSGGRTYEQYF,TGTGCCAGCAGCGGAAGCGGGGGCAGGACCTACGAGCAGTACTTC
TRBJ2-7,TRBV2,NA,NA,CASSEFEGSYEQYF,TGTGCCAGCAGTGAATTTGAGGGCTCCTACGAGCAGTACTTC
TRBJ2-5,TRBV2,NA,NA,CASTFSQKETQYF,TGTGCCAGCACTTTTTCCCAGAAAGAGACCCAGTACTTC
TRBJ1-2,TRBV29-1,few,NA,CSVEDPSGYTF,TGCAGCGTTGAAGATCCGAGTGGCTACACCTTC
TRBJ2-7,TRBV28,once,NA,CASSLPVLYEQYF,TGTGCCAGCAGTTTACCCGTCCTCTACGAGCAGTACTTC
TRBJ2-7,TRBV19,NA,NA,CASSGPWRGGSYEQYF,TGTGCCAGTAGTGGACCCTGGCGGGGCGGCTCCTACGAGCAGTACTTC
TRBJ2-4,TRBV7-8,NA,TRBD2,CASSYPPGLAGGGLTKNIQYF,TGTGCCAGCAGCTACCCGCCCGGACTAGCGGGAGGGGGGCTCACCAAAAACATTCAGTACTTC
TRBJ1-2,TRBV5-1,NA,NA,CASSFETPNYGYTF,TGCGCCAGCAGCTTCGAGACACCGAACTATGGCTACACCTTC
TRBJ2-2,TRBV5-1,NA,NA,CASSLAGTNTGELFF,TGCGCCAGCAGCTTGGCGGGAACAAACACCGGGGAGCTGTTTTTT
TRBJ1-1,TRBV29-1,NA,TRBD1,CSTRGGRGYTEAFF,TGCAGCACAAGGGGTGGCAGGGGGTACACTGAAGCTTTCTTT
TRBJ1-2,TRBV28,NA,NA,CASISVDAGRRYGYTF,TGTGCCAGCATTTCCGTGGACGCCGGGAGGAGGTATGGCTACACCTTC
TRBJ2-7,TRBV7-9,NA,NA,CASSPPGGHEQYF,TGTGCCAGCAGTCCGCCGGGGGGCCACGAGCAGTACTTC
TRBJ1-3,TRBV19,NA,NA,CASSITAFSGNTIYF,TGTGCCAGTAGTATAACAGCTTTCTCTGGAAACACCATATATTTT